This TCR beta chain was sequenced for a study of beta chain features in type 1 diabetes. CDR1 SGHDT and CDR2 YYEEEE come from the germline V gene. There are 13 residues in the CDR3. V was pared by 0 bases and J by 4 bases, with 7 bases between. The authors reverse transcribed all of the isolated RNA, so sequencing captured expressed TCRB transcripts. TCRdb's copy holds only in-frame clones and misses some; the assay was immunoSEQ multiplex PCR. The sample has 300,000 to 400,000 clones, over 8.5% seen once. Study results and limitations: Type 1 diabetes patients had moderately but significantly shorter TCRB CDR3s in all four CD4+ subsets.

Details on this clone: Antigen specificity is unknown.

The clonotype was recovered from a man aged 25 to 45 with type 1 diabetes. V gene TRBV5-6 combines with J gene TRBJ1-2; maybe TRBD1 (5 bases). Material for sequencing was central memory CD4+ T cells from blood. The chain's CDR3 is CASSLAGIYGYTF. CDR3 in DNA: TGTGCCAGCAGCTTGGCAGGGATCTATGGCTACACCTTC.